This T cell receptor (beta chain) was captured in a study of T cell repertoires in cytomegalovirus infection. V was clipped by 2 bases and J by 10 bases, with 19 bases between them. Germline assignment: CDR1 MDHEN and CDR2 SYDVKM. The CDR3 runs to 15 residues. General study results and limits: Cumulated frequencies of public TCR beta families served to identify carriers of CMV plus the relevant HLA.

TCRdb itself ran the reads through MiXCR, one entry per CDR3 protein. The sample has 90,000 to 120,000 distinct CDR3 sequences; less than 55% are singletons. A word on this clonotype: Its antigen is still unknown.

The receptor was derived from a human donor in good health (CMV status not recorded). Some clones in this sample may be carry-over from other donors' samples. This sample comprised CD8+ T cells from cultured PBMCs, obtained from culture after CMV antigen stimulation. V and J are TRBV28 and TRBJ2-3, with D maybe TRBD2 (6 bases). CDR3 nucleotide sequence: TGTGCCAGCAGTTTAGGGCGGACGGGGGAAACGGCGCAGTATTTT. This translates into CASSLGRTGETAQYF.